Below, one T cell receptor (beta chain) is given with its context. The sample comes from a study of blood T cell repertoires in COVID-19. For the study at large: COVID-19 samples, acute and convalescent, were from the United States, Italy and Spain.

Per the germline V gene, CDR1 is DFQATT and CDR2 is SNEGSKA (reference sequence). The CDR3 is made up of 15 amino acids. The V end was cut by 3 bases, the J end by 1 base, with 13 bases between. In the authors' workflow: Estimation of nucleated cell counts was performed using reference gene primer amplification. Profiling relied on immunoSEQ multiplex PCR, and the TCRdb table lists in-frame clones only, not all of them. Clone size and V and J calls were adopted from that table, with D and trimming inferred from the DNA. This table has around 210,000 clones, more than 80% appearing once. Seattle patients were enrolled while actively infected and followed longitudinally.

The source of this sequence is a woman of 80 years or more with COVID-19, enrolled during active disease. Sequenced input: peripheral blood. The rearrangement uses TRBV20-1 and TRBJ1-5; D gene ambiguous. The CDR3 DNA reads as TGCAGTGCTAGTCGCGGCCAAAGGAGCAATCAGCCCCAGCATTTT. This encodes CSASRGQRSNQPQHF.